This T cell receptor beta chain stems from a study of cytomegalovirus exposure and HLA in healthy donors. Regarding the study as a whole: As immune exposure information, only CMV serostatus was available. One cluster of highly shared sequence variants probably arose as a sequencing artifact. Previously analyzed data showed that most TCR beta V segments were productive at a frequency of about 87% or about 30%.

This clone showed up just a few times. Antigen specificity is unknown. The PCR was carried out with 60 Vbeta primers and 13 Jbeta primers. Measured with immunoSEQ multiplex PCR; TCRdb has only the in-frame clones, and not every one. This table holds over 150,000 clones, more than 75% found once. Input material: PBMCs. The receptor was derived from a man aged 30 to 45 in good health and CMV-seropositive.

The CDR3 DNA follows: TGCGCCAGCAGTTTCACAGGGGACGGAAACACCATATATTTT. It translates to CASSFTGDGNTIYF. V usage is TRBV5-1 and J usage is TRBJ1-3; 7 nucleotides match TRBD1. From germline, CDR1 is SGHRS and CDR2 YFSETQ. This CDR3 is built from 14 residues. Trimming at V came to 5 bases and at J to 4 bases, leaving 6 bases not matched to a gene.